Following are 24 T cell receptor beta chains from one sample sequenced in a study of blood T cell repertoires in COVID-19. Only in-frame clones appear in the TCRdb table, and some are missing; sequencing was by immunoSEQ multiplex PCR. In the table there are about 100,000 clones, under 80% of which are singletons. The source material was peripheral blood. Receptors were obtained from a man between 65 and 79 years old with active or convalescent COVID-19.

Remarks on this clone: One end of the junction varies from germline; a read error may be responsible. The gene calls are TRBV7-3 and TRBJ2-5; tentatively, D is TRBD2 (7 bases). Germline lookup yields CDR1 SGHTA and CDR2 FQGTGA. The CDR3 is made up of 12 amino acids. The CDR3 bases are TGTGCCAGCAGCTTAAACGGGGGGCTATCGGACTTC. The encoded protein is CASSLNGGLSDF.

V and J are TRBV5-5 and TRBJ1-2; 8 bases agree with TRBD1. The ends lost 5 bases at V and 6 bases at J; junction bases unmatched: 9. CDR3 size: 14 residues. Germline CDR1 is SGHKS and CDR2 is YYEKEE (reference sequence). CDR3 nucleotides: TGTGCCAGCAGTTTGAACCCAGGGGGCGATGGCTACACCTTC. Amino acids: CASSLNPGGDGYTF.

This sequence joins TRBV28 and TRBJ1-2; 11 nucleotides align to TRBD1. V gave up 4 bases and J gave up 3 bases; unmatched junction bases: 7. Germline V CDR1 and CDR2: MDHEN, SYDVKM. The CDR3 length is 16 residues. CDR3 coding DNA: TGTGCCAGCAGTTCGTCCCGGGACAGGGGGGACTATGGCTACACCTTC. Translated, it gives CASSSSRDRGDYGYTF.

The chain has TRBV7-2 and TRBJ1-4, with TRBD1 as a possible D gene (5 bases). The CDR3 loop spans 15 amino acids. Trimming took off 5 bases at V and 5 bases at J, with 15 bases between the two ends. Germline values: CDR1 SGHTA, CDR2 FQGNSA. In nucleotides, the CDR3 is TGTGCCAGCAGCCCCTCAGGGCTTTGGAATGAAAAACTGTTTTTT. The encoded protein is CASSPSGLWNEKLFF.

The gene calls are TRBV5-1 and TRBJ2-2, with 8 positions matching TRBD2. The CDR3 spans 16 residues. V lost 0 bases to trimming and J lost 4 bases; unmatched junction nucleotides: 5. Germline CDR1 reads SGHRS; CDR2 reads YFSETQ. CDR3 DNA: TGCGCCAGCAGCTTGGAACCAGCGGGGGTCACCGGGGAGCTGTTTTTT. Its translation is CASSLEPAGVTGELFF.

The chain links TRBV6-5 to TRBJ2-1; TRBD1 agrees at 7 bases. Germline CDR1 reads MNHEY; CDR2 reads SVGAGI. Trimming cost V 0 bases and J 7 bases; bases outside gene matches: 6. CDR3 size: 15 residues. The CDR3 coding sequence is TGTGCCAGCAGTTACTCGAGACAGGGCTCGAATGAGCAGTTCTTC. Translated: CASSYSRQGSNEQFF.

The CDR3 DNA sequence: TGTGCCAGCAGCAAAGAAGGAGCGTCCTACGAGCAGTACTTC. Protein sequence: CASSKEGASYEQYF. V is TRBV21-1 and J is TRBJ2-7; the DNA was not compared with TRBD2, the D call given in the table. TRBV21-1 is classified as a pseudogene. The CDR3 is 14 residues long.

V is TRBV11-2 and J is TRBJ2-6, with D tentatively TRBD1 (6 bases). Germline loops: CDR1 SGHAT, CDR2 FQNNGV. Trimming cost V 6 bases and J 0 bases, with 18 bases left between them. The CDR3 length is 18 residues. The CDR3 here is CASRRKQGVVSGANVLTF. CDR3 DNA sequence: TGTGCCAGCAGGAGGAAACAGGGAGTGGTCTCTGGGGCCAACGTCCTGACTTTC. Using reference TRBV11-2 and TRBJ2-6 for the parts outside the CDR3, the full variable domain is EAGVAQSPRYKIIEKRQSVAFWCNPISGHATLYWYQQILGQGPKLLIQFQNNGVVDDSQLPKDRFSAERLKGVDSTLKIQPAKLEDSAVYLCASRRKQGVVSGANVLTFGAGSRLTVL.

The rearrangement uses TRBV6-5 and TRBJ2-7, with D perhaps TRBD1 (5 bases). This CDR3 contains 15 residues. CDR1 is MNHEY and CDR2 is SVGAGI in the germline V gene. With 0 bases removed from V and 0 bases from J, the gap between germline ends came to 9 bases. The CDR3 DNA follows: TGTGCCAGCAGTTACTCGCCCCAGGGCTCCTACGAGCAGTACTTC. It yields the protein CASSYSPQGSYEQYF.

The CDR3 protein is CASSYSKVGDPYF. For the CDR3, the DNA is TGTGCCAGCAGTTACTCGAAGGTCGGGGATCCGTACTTC. The V and J genes are TRBV6-6 and TRBJ2-5; a weak D match, TRBD2 (5 bases). CDR3 size: 13 residues. The V and J ends lost 0 bases and 13 bases respectively, with 15 bases between them. Germline V gene sequence: CDR1 MNHNY, CDR2 SVGAGI (reference sequence).

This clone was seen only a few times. As DNA, the CDR3 is TGTGCCAGCAGCACCGGACAGGGGAGGCAAGAGACCCAGTACTTC. Encoded protein: CASSTGQGRQETQYF. The chain uses TRBV5-4 and TRBJ2-5; 9 bases are shared with TRBD1. Unmatched junction bases numbered 6, after V lost 4 bases and J lost 2 bases. CDR1 and CDR2 (germline): SGHNT, YYREEE (reference sequence). The CDR3 runs to 15 residues. The full variable domain, its missing parts supplied by reference TRBV5-4 and TRBJ2-5, is ETGVTQSPTHLIKTRGQQVTLRCSSQSGHNTVSWYQQALGQGPQFIFQYYREEENGRGNFPPRFSGLQFPNYSSELNVNALELDDSALYLCASSTGQGRQETQYFGPGTRLLVL.

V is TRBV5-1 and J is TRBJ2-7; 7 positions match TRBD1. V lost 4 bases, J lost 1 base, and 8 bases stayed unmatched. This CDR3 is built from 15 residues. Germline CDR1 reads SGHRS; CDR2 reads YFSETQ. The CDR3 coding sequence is TGCGCCAGCAGCCTGGACGGGACAGTTTCCTACGAGCAGTACTTC. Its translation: CASSLDGTVSYEQYF.

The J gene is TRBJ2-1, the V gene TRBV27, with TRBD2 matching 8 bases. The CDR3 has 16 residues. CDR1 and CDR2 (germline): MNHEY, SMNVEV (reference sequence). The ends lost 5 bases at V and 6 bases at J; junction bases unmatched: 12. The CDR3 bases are TGTGCCAGCAGTCCATGGACTAAGCGGGAGTCCAATGAGCAGTTCTTC. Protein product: CASSPWTKRESNEQFF.

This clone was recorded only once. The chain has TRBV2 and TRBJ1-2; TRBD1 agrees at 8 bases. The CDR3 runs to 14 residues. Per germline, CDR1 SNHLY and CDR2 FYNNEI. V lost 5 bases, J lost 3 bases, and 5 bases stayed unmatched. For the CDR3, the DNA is TGTGCCAGCAGTCTCCAGGGGGCGGACTATGGCTACACCTTC. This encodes CASSLQGADYGYTF.

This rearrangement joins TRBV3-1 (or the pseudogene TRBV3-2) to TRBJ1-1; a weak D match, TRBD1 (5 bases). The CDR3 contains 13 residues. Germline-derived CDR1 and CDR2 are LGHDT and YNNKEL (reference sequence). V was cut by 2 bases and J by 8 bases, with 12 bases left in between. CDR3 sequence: CASSQYYGGEAFF. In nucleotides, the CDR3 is TGTGCCAGCAGCCAATATTACGGGGGGGAAGCTTTCTTT.

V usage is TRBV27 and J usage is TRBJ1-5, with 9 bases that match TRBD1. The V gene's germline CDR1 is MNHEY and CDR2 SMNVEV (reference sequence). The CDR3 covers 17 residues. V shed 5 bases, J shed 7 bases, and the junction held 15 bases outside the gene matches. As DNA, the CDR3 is TGTGCCAGCAGTCGTCACCTCACGGGACAGGGAGAACAGCCCCAGCATTTT. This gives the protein CASSRHLTGQGEQPQHF.

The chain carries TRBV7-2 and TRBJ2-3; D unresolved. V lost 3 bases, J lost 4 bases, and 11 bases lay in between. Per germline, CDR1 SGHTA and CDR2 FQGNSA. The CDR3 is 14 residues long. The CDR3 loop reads CASSFVGFADTQYF. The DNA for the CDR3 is TGTGCCAGCAGCTTTGTCGGGTTCGCAGATACGCAGTATTTT.

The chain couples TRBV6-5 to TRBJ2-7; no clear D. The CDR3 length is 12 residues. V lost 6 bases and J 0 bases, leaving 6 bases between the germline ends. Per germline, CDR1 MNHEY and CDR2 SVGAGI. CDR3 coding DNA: TGTGCCAGCAGGGCCAACTCCTACGAGCAGTACTTC. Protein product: CASRANSYEQYF.

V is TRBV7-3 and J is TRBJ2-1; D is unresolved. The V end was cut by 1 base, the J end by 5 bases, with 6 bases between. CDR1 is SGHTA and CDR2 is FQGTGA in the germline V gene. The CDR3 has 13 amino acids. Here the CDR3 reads CASSLIGHNEQFF. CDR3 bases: TGTGCCAGCAGCTTAATTGGGCACAATGAGCAGTTCTTC.

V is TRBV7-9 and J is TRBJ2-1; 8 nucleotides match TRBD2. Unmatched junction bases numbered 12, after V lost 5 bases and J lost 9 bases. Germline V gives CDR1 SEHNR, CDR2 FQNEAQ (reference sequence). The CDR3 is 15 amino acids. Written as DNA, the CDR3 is TGTGCCAGCAGCCCTACCAGCGGGAGCTTTGGTGAGCAGTTCTTC. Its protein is CASSPTSGSFGEQFF.

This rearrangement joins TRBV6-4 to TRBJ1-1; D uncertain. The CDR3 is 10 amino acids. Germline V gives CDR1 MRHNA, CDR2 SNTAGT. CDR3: CGRGNTEAFF. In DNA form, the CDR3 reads TGTGGGAGAGGGAACACTGAAGCTTTCTTT.

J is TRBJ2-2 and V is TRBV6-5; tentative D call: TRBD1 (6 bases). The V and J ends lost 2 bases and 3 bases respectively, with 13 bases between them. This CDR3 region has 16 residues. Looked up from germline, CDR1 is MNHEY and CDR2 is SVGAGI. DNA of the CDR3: TGTGCCAGCAGTTACACGCCCAGGGGCCACACCGGGGAGCTGTTTTTT. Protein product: CASSYTPRGHTGELFF.

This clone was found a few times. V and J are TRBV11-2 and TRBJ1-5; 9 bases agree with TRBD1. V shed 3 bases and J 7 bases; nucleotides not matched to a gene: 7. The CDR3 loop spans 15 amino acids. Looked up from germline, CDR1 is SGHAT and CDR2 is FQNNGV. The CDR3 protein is CASSFTTGGNQPQHF. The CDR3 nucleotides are TGTGCCAGCAGCTTCACGACAGGGGGTAACCAGCCCCAGCATTTT.

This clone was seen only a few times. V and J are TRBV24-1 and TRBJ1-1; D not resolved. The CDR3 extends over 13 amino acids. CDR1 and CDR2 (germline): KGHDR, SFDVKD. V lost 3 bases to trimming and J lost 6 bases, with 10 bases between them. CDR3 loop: CATSDGEAAEAFF. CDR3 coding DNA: TGTGCCACCAGTGATGGAGAGGCGGCTGAAGCTTTCTTT.